A selection of T cell receptor beta chains follows, all from one sample in a study of T-cell memory formation after mild COVID-19. TCRdb fed the 5' RACE reads into MiXCR, producing one record per CDR3 protein. The data contain roughly 150,000 distinct CDR3 sequences, 11% to 15% of them singletons. Sequencing used PBMCs or a T cell subset sorted from them (not recorded which). These receptors originate from an adult woman who had mild COVID-19 (a few samples of this study predate the infection). Cell type and time point are not known. CDR3s include the opening cysteine and the closing phenylalanine or tryptophan. The D gene is left open where the match is weak. The listing skips clone size in some rows; elsewhere it reads once, few, many or a size class.

size: NA; D: TRBD1; J: TRBJ1-2; V: TRBV4-1; CDR3: CASSRDTGAYGYTF; DNA: TGCGCCAGCAGTCGAGACACAGGGGCCTATGGCTACACCTTC
size: NA; D: NA; J: TRBJ2-7; V: TRBV29-1; CDR3: CSAEDRSYEQYF; DNA: TGCAGCGCCGAGGACAGATCCTACGAGCAGTACTTC
size: NA; D: NA; J: TRBJ2-7; V: TRBV27; CDR3: CASSLMGGAMYEQYF; DNA: TGTGCCAGCAGTTTAATGGGGGGCGCGATGTACGAGCAGTACTTC
size: few; D: NA; J: TRBJ1-1; V: TRBV23-1; CDR3: CASSQWTDLSTEAFF; DNA: TGCGCCAGCAGTCAATGGACAGATTTGAGCACTGAAGCTTTCTTT
size: NA; D: TRBD2; J: TRBJ2-1; V: TRBV4-2; CDR3: CASSPGTSGSSGQFF; DNA: TGTGCCAGCAGCCCCGGTACTAGCGGGAGTTCTGGGCAGTTCTTC
size: NA; D: TRBD2; J: TRBJ2-5; V: TRBV12-3/TRBV12-4; CDR3: CASSLIGTSVETQYF; DNA: TGTGCCAGCAGTTTAATTGGGACTAGCGTGGAGACCCAGTACTTC
size: NA; D: NA; J: TRBJ1-1; V: TRBV20-1; CDR3: CSARSGLETEAFF; DNA: TGCAGTGCTAGATCTGGGTTGGAGACTGAAGCTTTCTTT
size: few; D: NA; J: TRBJ1-1; V: TRBV2; CDR3: CASTQWGNTEAFF; DNA: TGTGCCAGCACCCAATGGGGAAACACTGAAGCTTTCTTT
size: NA; D: NA; J: TRBJ1-3; V: TRBV2; CDR3: CASSPTETGLSGNTIYF; DNA: TGTGCCAGCAGTCCAACCGAGACAGGCCTCTCTGGAAACACCATATATTTT
size: NA; D: TRBD1; J: TRBJ2-1; V: TRBV5-1; CDR3: CASSRTGGKYNEQFF; DNA: TGCGCCAGCAGCCGCACAGGGGGCAAATACAATGAGCAGTTCTTC
size: many; D: NA; J: TRBJ2-7; V: TRBV7-9; CDR3: CASSRTDGGHPYEQYF; DNA: TGTGCCAGCAGCAGAACGGACGGCGGACATCCCTACGAGCAGTACTTC
size: NA; D: NA; J: TRBJ1-1; V: TRBV27; CDR3: CASSLVIPRGIGEAFF; DNA: TGTGCCAGCAGTCTCGTTATCCCTAGGGGCATCGGGGAAGCTTTCTTT
size: many; D: NA; J: TRBJ1-2; V: TRBV29-1; CDR3: CSVEDEGPSYGYTF; DNA: TGCAGCGTTGAAGATGAGGGACCCAGCTATGGCTACACCTTC
size: NA; D: NA; J: TRBJ1-2; V: TRBV6-2/TRBV6-3; CDR3: CASSPFVTQVNYGYTF; DNA: TGTGCCAGCAGTCCCTTCGTTACCCAGGTTAACTATGGCTACACCTTC
size: NA; D: NA; J: TRBJ2-3; V: TRBV5-5; CDR3: CASSFLSTDTQYF; DNA: TGTGCCAGCAGCTTCTTAAGCACAGATACGCAGTATTTT
size: NA; D: TRBD1; J: TRBJ2-5; V: TRBV12-3/TRBV12-4; CDR3: CASSLSPTGEETQYF; DNA: TGTGCCAGCAGTTTATCCCCGACAGGGGAAGAGACCCAGTACTTC
size: many; D: NA; J: TRBJ2-3; V: TRBV5-1; CDR3: CASSSYGGTDTQYF; DNA: TGCGCCAGCAGCTCTTACGGCGGCACAGATACGCAGTATTTT
size: few; D: NA; J: TRBJ2-3; V: TRBV7-6; CDR3: CASSGTEEDTQYF; DNA: TGTGCCAGCAGCGGGACTGAGGAAGATACGCAGTATTTT
size: few; D: TRBD2; J: TRBJ2-1; V: TRBV7-9; CDR3: CASSPSGLASFEQFF; DNA: TGTGCCAGCAGCCCTTCGGGACTAGCGAGCTTTGAGCAGTTCTTC
size: NA; D: NA; J: TRBJ2-1; V: TRBV6-5; CDR3: CASSYSSLDEQFF; DNA: TGTGCCAGCAGTTACTCGAGCCTCGATGAGCAGTTCTTC
size: NA; D: NA; J: TRBJ1-1; V: TRBV18; CDR3: CASSPPGSLGMNTEAFF; DNA: TGTGCCAGCTCACCACCGGGCTCTCTGGGGATGAACACTGAAGCTTTCTTT
size: NA; D: NA; J: TRBJ2-3; V: TRBV12-3/TRBV12-4; CDR3: CASSEPRTDTQYF; DNA: TGTGCCAGCAGTGAGCCCCGTACAGATACGCAGTATTTT
size: NA; D: TRBD1; J: TRBJ2-5; V: TRBV5-5; CDR3: CASSPGTDQETQYF; DNA: TGTGCCAGCAGCCCAGGGACAGACCAAGAGACCCAGTACTTC
size: few; D: NA; J: TRBJ1-2; V: TRBV2; CDR3: CASRQTQGFVYGYTF; DNA: TGTGCCAGCAGGCAAACTCAGGGGTTCGTCTATGGCTACACCTTC
size: NA; D: NA; J: TRBJ2-1; V: TRBV3-1; CDR3: CASSQDSQMIYNEQFF; DNA: TGTGCCAGCAGCCAAGATAGCCAGATGATTTACAATGAGCAGTTCTTC
size: NA; D: NA; J: TRBJ1-3; V: TRBV4-3; CDR3: CASSQDRAGSSGNTIYF; DNA: TGCGCCAGCAGCCAAGATAGGGCAGGGAGCTCTGGAAACACCATATATTTT
size: NA; D: NA; J: TRBJ2-7; V: TRBV6-6; CDR3: CASSPAGLGTYEQYF; DNA: TGTGCCAGCAGCCCCGCCGGTCTGGGGACCTACGAGCAGTACTTC
size: few; D: TRBD1; J: TRBJ2-7; V: TRBV15; CDR3: CATSSPGTGGEQYF; DNA: TGTGCCACCAGCTCCCCCGGGACAGGGGGCGAGCAGTACTTC
size: NA; D: TRBD1; J: TRBJ2-3; V: TRBV10-3; CDR3: CAISEAGGADTQYF; DNA: TGTGCCATCAGTGAGGCAGGGGGCGCAGATACGCAGTATTTT
size: many; D: NA; J: TRBJ2-3; V: TRBV5-1; CDR3: CATNSGDRPDTQYF; DNA: TGCGCCACCAACTCAGGGGACCGACCTGATACGCAGTATTTT
size: few; D: TRBD1; J: TRBJ1-2; V: TRBV15; CDR3: CATSAAGTEFIYGYTF; DNA: TGTGCCACCAGCGCGGCCGGGACAGAGTTCATCTATGGCTACACCTTC
size: few; D: NA; J: TRBJ2-7; V: TRBV27; CDR3: CASSLGWAYEQYF; DNA: TGTGCCAGCAGTTTGGGTTGGGCTTACGAGCAGTACTTC
size: few; D: TRBD2; J: TRBJ2-1; V: TRBV7-6; CDR3: CASSLGPSGGDAYNEQFF; DNA: TGTGCCAGCAGCTTAGGACCTAGCGGGGGGGACGCCTACAATGAGCAGTTCTTC